This TCR beta chain stems from a study of T cell repertoires in cytomegalovirus infection. At the level of the study: Through public TCR beta signatures, both CMV infection and matching HLA type were indicated. Study outcomes and limitations: Dominating the ex vivo response were TCR beta clonotypes that were CMV-specific and HLA-C-restricted. Totalled public TCR beta family frequency picked out people who carried CMV plus the relevant HLA.

This CDR3 is 15 amino acids long. V trimming: 5 bases; J trimming: 7 bases; junction bases outside the gene matches: 7. The germline gives CDR1 SGHVS, CDR2 FQNEAQ. There are many counts of this clonotype. The antigen is unknown. Each CDR3 protein is one row after TCRdb ran MiXCR on the reads. The table records around 140,000 distinct CDR3 sequences, about 6% of them present only once. This rearrangement joins TRBV7-8 to TRBJ2-3, with TRBD1 identical over 12 bases. This sequence was found in a human donor in good health (CMV status not recorded). Some clones in this sample may be carry-over from other donors' samples. Material: PBMCs. The CDR3 DNA follows: TGTGCCAGCAGCCAAGCGGGACAGGGGGCCTATACGCAGTATTTT. Translated, it gives CASSQAGQGAYTQYF.